These 13 T cell receptor beta chains were sequenced from one sample in a study of shared clonotypes between healthy human individuals. Profiling relied on immunoSEQ multiplex PCR, and the TCRdb table lists in-frame clones only, not all of them. The sample contains under 750,000 clones, 55% to 75% of which appear only once. Sequenced input: memory CD4+ T cells sorted from blood. Sample subset: CD45RA-negative fraction. All receptors derive from a woman in her twenties or thirties in good health.

This clone showed up just a few times. Sequence at one end of the junction differs from germline and may be a read error. This rearrangement joins TRBV14 to TRBJ1-1; a possible D gene is TRBD1 (5 bases). The CDR3 extends over 12 amino acids. Germline lookup yields CDR1 SGHDN and CDR2 FVKESK. This CDR3 reads CASSRSFAGWDF. DNA of the CDR3: TGTGCCAGCAGCCGATCCTTTGCAGGGTGGGACTTT.

The chain links TRBV28 to TRBJ2-5; tentatively, D is TRBD2 (5 bases). Germline CDR1 and CDR2: MDHEN and SYDVKM. V shed 5 bases and J shed 2 bases, with 24 bases lying between them. This CDR3 spans 18 amino acids. CDR3 DNA: TGTGCCAGCAGTCCCCTCTGGATAAGCGGCCTACCGCAAGAGACCCAGTACTTC. Encoded protein: CASSPLWISGLPQETQYF.

V gene TRBV19 combines with J gene TRBJ1-1; D is undetermined. The CDR3 contains 14 residues. The germline V gene encodes CDR1 LNHDA and CDR2 SQIVND (reference sequence). Trimming took 7 bases from V and 4 from J, leaving 16 bases between them. CDR3 region: CASTLRAWGTEAFF. The CDR3 DNA is TGTGCCAGTACCCTGCGGGCCTGGGGCACTGAAGCTTTCTTT.

The chain links TRBV18 to TRBJ2-3, with 15 bases that match TRBD2. Germline V gives CDR1 KGHSH, CDR2 LQKENI. Trimming removed 2 bases from V and 4 bases from J; junction bases left unmatched: 7. The CDR3 totals 18 residues. Here the CDR3 DNA reads TGTGCCAGCTCACCAGGACTAGCGGGAGGGCCTCTCTCAGATACGCAGTATTTT. Translated, it gives CASSPGLAGGPLSDTQYF.

V is TRBV4-1 and J is TRBJ1-2; D may be TRBD1 (5 bases). The germline gives CDR1 MGHRA, CDR2 YSYEKL. V lost 2 bases and J lost 5, with 18 bases in between. There are 16 residues in the CDR3. In nucleotides, the CDR3 is TGCGCCAGCAGCCAACCGACGGGACGGGAGGGTTATGGCTACACCTTC. Amino acids: CASSQPTGREGYGYTF.

The chain uses TRBV11-2 and TRBJ2-6; D gene unclear. Germline assignment: CDR1 SGHAT and CDR2 FQNNGV. The CDR3 sequence is 18 residues long. V lost 1 base and J lost 0, with 13 bases in between. This chain's CDR3 is CASSLAGRTPSGANVLTF. The CDR3 bases are TGTGCCAGCAGCTTAGCAGGCAGGACCCCCTCTGGGGCCAACGTCCTGACTTTC.

This chain joins TRBV11-2 and TRBJ2-2; D gene unclear. Trimming left V 7 bases short and J 7 bases short, with 10 bases between. The germline V gene encodes CDR1 SGHAT and CDR2 FQNNGV. The CDR3 has 12 residues. DNA of the CDR3: TGTGCCAGCACCCCCTTGGGCGGGGAGCTGTTTTTT. Its translation is CASTPLGGELFF.

Of note for this clone: Other DNA sequences within the sample encode an identical CDR3. J is TRBJ1-3 and V is TRBV5-1, with a possible D match to TRBD1 (5 bases). Germline values: CDR1 SGHRS, CDR2 YFSETQ. The CDR3 is 14 amino acids. V was pared by 3 bases and J by 0 bases, with 7 bases between. The CDR3 reads CASSSGASGNTIYF. DNA of the CDR3: TGCGCCAGCAGCTCTGGGGCCTCTGGAAACACCATATATTTT.

The genes are TRBV18 and TRBJ1-2; the match to TRBD1 covers 9 bases. Germline V gene sequence: CDR1 KGHSH, CDR2 LQKENI. V was clipped by 1 base and J by 5 bases; unmatched bases: 11. This CDR3 has 17 amino acids. CDR3 residues: CASSPLDRDRVTYGYTF. The CDR3 DNA reads TGTGCCAGCTCACCACTCGACCGGGACAGGGTTACATATGGCTACACCTTC.

In DNA, the CDR3 is TGTGCCAGCAGCCCACCGACAGGGGTGAACACTGAAGCTTTCTTT. Amino acid sequence: CASSPPTGVNTEAFF. The chain couples TRBV7-2 to TRBJ1-1, with 8 bases lining up with TRBD1. V gave up 5 bases and J gave up 0 bases; unmatched junction bases: 5. The germline V gene has CDR1 SGHTA and CDR2 FQGNSA. The length of the CDR3 is 15 residues.

This clone was seen a few times. The rearrangement uses TRBV6-5 and TRBJ2-3; D may be TRBD2 (5 bases). The germline V and J ends were trimmed by 0 bases and 1 base, with 11 bases remaining between them. CDR1 is MNHEY and CDR2 is SVGAGI in the germline V gene. This CDR3 has 16 amino acids. The CDR3 coding sequence is TGTGCCAGCAGTTACTCGAGCGGTAGCGGCACAGATACGCAGTATTTT. Encoded protein: CASSYSSGSGTDTQYF.

V and J are TRBV7-7 and TRBJ1-3; D not certain. The CDR3 length is 14 residues. V lost 4 bases, J lost 0 bases, and 7 bases lay in between. Germline CDR1 reads SSHAT; CDR2 reads FNYEAQ (reference sequence). The CDR3 nucleotides are TGTGCCAGCAGCTCCGGTACCTCTGGAAACACCATATATTTT. Amino acids: CASSSGTSGNTIYF.

Remarks on this clone: One base separates it from a far larger clone, so it is likely a read error. J is TRBJ2-2 and V is TRBV28, with D possibly TRBD1 on 7 matching bases. The CDR3 covers 14 residues. From germline, CDR1 is MDHEN and CDR2 SYDVKM. CDR3 DNA sequence: TGTGCCAGCAGGGGGGACAGAAGCACCGGGGGGCTGTTTTTT. Translating it yields CASRGDRSTGGLFF.